This T cell receptor beta chain emerged from a study of blood T cell repertoires in COVID-19. As originally analysed: Reference gene primer amplification in the assay estimated nucleated cell counts. This table comes from immunoSEQ multiplex PCR, and its TCRdb copy is limited to in-frame clones, with some not included. V, J and clone size are taken as reported in that table, and D and trimming were inferred from the DNA itself. The table lists tens of thousands of clones, 83% of them singletons. Germline CDR1 reads LNHDA; CDR2 reads SQIVND (reference sequence). CDR3 length: 16 amino acids. V lost 2 bases, J lost 9 bases, and 19 bases lay in between.

The source material was peripheral blood. V usage is TRBV19 and J usage is TRBJ2-2; a weak D match, TRBD1 (5 bases). This clonotype originated in a human donor in a cohort sampled during active COVID-19. The CDR3 protein is CASSIPSGLRGRELFF. In DNA, the CDR3 is TGTGCCAGTAGTATACCCTCAGGTCTTAGGGGTAGGGAGCTGTTTTTT.